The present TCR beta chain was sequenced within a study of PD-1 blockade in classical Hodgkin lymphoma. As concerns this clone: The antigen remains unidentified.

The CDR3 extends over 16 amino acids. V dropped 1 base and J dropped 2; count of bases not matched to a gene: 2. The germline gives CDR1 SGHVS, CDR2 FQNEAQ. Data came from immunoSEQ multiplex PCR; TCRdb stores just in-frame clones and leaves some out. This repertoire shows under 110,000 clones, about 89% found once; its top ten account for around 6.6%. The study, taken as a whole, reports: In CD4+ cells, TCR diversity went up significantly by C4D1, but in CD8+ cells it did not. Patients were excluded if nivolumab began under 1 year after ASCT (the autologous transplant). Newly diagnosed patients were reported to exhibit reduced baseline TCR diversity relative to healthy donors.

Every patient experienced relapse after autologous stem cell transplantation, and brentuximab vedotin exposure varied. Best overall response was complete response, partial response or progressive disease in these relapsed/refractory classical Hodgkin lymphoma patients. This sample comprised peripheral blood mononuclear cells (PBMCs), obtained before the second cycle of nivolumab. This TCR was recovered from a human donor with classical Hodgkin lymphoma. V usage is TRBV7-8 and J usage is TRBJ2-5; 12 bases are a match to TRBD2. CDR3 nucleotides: TGTGCCAGCAGCTTAGATGGGACTAGCGGGCAAGAGACCCAGTACTTC. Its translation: CASSLDGTSGQETQYF.